What follows are 32 T cell receptor beta chains derived from one specimen sequenced in a study of blood T cells in healthy people across ages. With a J-beta primer mix and a sample-barcoded 5' primer, a second PCR ran about 6 to 11 cycles. TCRdb processed the 5' RACE reads anew with MiXCR; each CDR3 protein has one entry. The table shows approximately 350,000 distinct CDR3 sequences, with roughly half occurring only once. Specimen: blood. These receptors were collected from a man in his fifties or sixties in good health.

The rearrangement joins TRBV10-3 to TRBJ2-3; 7 bases are shared with TRBD1. Per the germline V gene, CDR1 is ENHRY and CDR2 is SYGVKD. The CDR3 covers 15 residues. After removal of 5 bases from V and 3 bases from J, the junction contained 8 bases not matched to a gene. CDR3 sequence: CAISSDRAGTDTQYF. DNA of the CDR3: TGTGCCATCAGTTCAGACAGGGCGGGTACAGATACGCAGTATTTT.

The genes are TRBV24-1 and TRBJ2-1; no reliable D call. The CDR3 contains 16 residues. Trimming removed 4 bases from V and 4 bases from J, with 16 bases in between. CDR1 and CDR2 from the germline V gene are KGHDR and SFDVKD. Here the CDR3 DNA reads TGTGCCACCAGTGACGCCGCGCCCCTGGGATACAATGAGCAGTTCTTC. Translation gives CATSDAAPLGYNEQFF.

The CDR3 loop is CASSPYRTSGTSYEQYF. The CDR3 DNA is TGTGCCAGCAGTCCCTACCGGACTAGCGGCACCTCCTACGAGCAGTACTTC. The chain recombines TRBV28 with TRBJ2-7, with 10 bases matching TRBD2. Trimming removed 5 bases from V and 0 bases from J; junction bases left unmatched: 10. CDR3 size: 17 residues. Germline CDR1 is MDHEN and CDR2 is SYDVKM.

This clonotype turned up a few times. This chain uses TRBV30 with TRBJ2-5; TRBD1 is a possible D gene (5 bases). Germline V lookup: CDR1 GTSNPN, CDR2 SVGIG (reference sequence). V gave up 1 base and J gave up 4 bases, with 7 bases separating them. The CDR3 is 12 amino acids. The CDR3 spells CAWSAGAETQYF. The CDR3 coding sequence is TGTGCCTGGAGTGCTGGGGCAGAGACCCAGTACTTC.

As regards this clonotype: A much larger clone sits a single nucleotide away, making a read error possible. This chain connects TRBV4-2 to TRBJ2-1; 8 nucleotides agree with TRBD2. In germline, CDR1 is LGHNA, CDR2 YNFKEQ. The CDR3 sequence is 15 residues long. The CDR3 region is CAGSQGHSGVNEQFF. The CDR3, as DNA: TGTGCCGGCAGCCAAGGCCATAGCGGGGTGAATGAGCAGTTCTTC.

This clonotype has ten or more counts. V usage is TRBV2 and J usage is TRBJ2-6, with unresolved D. This CDR3 has 14 residues. Trimming left V 8 bases short and J 6 bases short, with 14 bases between. Germline CDR1 SNHLY, CDR2 FYNNEI. The CDR3 DNA reads TGTGCCAGCCTCCGAGTGGCGGTGGCCAACGTCCTGACTTTC. Its translation is CASLRVAVANVLTF.

The gene calls are TRBV6-1 and TRBJ2-7, with a tentative D call TRBD2 (6 bases). Judging by the DNA end, TRBJ2-5 fits better; the J call may be wrong. The CDR3 runs 14 residues. Germline V gives CDR1 MNHNS, CDR2 SASEGT. The chain's CDR3 is CASSVMAGRETQYF. The CDR3 DNA reads TGTGCCAGCAGCGTGATGGCGGGAAGAGAGACCCAGTACTTC.

This clonotype was seen only a few times. The rearrangement joins TRBV20-1 to TRBJ2-4; 9 bases are a match to TRBD1. V trimming: 0 bases; J trimming: 2 bases; junction bases outside the gene matches: 8. The CDR3 extends over 17 amino acids. Germline V gives CDR1 DFQATT, CDR2 SNEGSKA (reference sequence). DNA of the CDR3: TGCAGTGCTAGAGATCTCCGAACAGGGGGCTCCAAAAACATTCAGTACTTC. This codes for CSARDLRTGGSKNIQYF.

CDR3 sequence: CASSLRRMADEQYF. The CDR3 coding sequence is TGTGCCAGCAGCTTACGTCGGATGGCGGACGAGCAGTACTTC. The rearrangement uses TRBV13 and TRBJ2-5; unclear D gene. Gene TRBJ2-7 matches the end of the DNA better, so the J call may be wrong. Germline values: CDR1 PRHDT, CDR2 FYEKMQ (reference sequence). This CDR3 is 14 amino acids long.

This sequence joins TRBV7-2 and TRBJ2-5; possibly TRBD1 or TRBD2 for D (6 bases each). There are 15 residues in the CDR3. The germline gives CDR1 SGHTA, CDR2 FQGNSA. V lost 0 bases and J 11 bases, leaving 19 bases between the germline ends. CDR3 sequence reads: CASSLAAGTHAGQYF. CDR3 DNA sequence: TGTGCCAGCAGCTTAGCTGCCGGGACACATGCGGGGCAGTACTTC.

V is TRBV21-1 and J is TRBJ2-5; TRBD1, the table's D call, lacks a check against the DNA. TRBV21-1 is labeled a pseudogene. The CDR3 has 18 amino acids. CDR3 nucleotide sequence: TGTGCCAGCAGCAAAGGAGGTCTGACCGGCCCCCGTCAAGAGACCCAGTACTTC. It is translated as CASSKGGLTGPRQETQYF.

This clonotype occurred once. The chain links TRBV20-1 to TRBJ2-1; TRBD1 agrees at 9 bases. Trimming cost V 7 bases and J 10 bases; bases outside gene matches: 14. CDR1 is DFQATT and CDR2 is SNEGSKA in the germline V gene (reference sequence). This CDR3 has 14 residues. The CDR3: CSVSTGGGSYEQFF. As DNA, the CDR3 is TGCAGTGTTTCAACAGGGGGCGGCTCCTACGAGCAGTTCTTC.

CDR3 amino acids: CASRQELSGNTIYF. CDR3 nucleotide sequence: TGTGCCAGCAGGCAGGAGCTCTCTGGAAACACCATATATTTT. V gene TRBV21-1 combines with J gene TRBJ1-3. TRBV21-1 is a documented pseudogene. The CDR3 contains 14 residues.

The genes are TRBV28 and TRBJ2-7; 8 bases fit TRBD1. There are 15 residues in the CDR3. J lost 3 bases, V lost 2 bases, and 6 bases had no gene match. From germline, CDR1 is MDHEN and CDR2 SYDVKM. The CDR3 is CASSLAGGAGYEQYF. Written as DNA, the CDR3 is TGTGCCAGCAGTTTAGCAGGGGGCGCCGGCTACGAGCAGTACTTC. Supplemented by reference TRBV28 and TRBJ2-7, the full variable domain reads DVKVTQSSRYLVKRTGEKVFLECVQDMDHENMFWYRQDPGLGLRLIYFSYDVKMKEKGDIPEGYSVSREKKERFSLILESASTNQTSMYLCASSLAGGAGYEQYFGPGTRLTVT.

The chain joins TRBV5-1 to TRBJ2-3; no clear D gene. The V gene's germline CDR1 is SGHRS and CDR2 YFSETQ. This CDR3 comprises 14 residues. V gave up 3 bases and J gave up 0 bases, with 8 bases separating them. DNA of the CDR3: TGCGCCAGCAGCTCGACCCATAGCACAGATACGCAGTATTTT. Translated, it gives CASSSTHSTDTQYF. Supplemented by reference TRBV5-1 and TRBJ2-3, the full variable domain reads KAGVTQTPRYLIKTRGQQVTLSCSPISGHRSVSWYQQTPGQGLQFLFEYFSETQRNKGNFPGRFSGRQFSNSRSEMNVSTLELGDSALYLCASSSTHSTDTQYFGPGTRLTVL.

The rearrangement links TRBV6-1 to TRBJ2-7, with D hard to call. Trimming removed 2 bases from V and 7 bases from J, with 18 bases in between. Germline lookup yields CDR1 MNHNS and CDR2 SASEGT. The CDR3 consists of 15 residues. CDR3 sequence: CASSETPFGYNEQYF. The CDR3 bases are TGTGCCAGCAGTGAAACTCCCTTCGGGTACAATGAGCAGTACTTC.

A single count supports this clonotype. The chain recombines TRBV2 with TRBJ2-1, with D tentatively TRBD2 (6 bases). With 9 bases removed from V and 6 bases from J, the gap between germline ends came to 15 bases. Germline lookup yields CDR1 SNHLY and CDR2 FYNNEI. The CDR3 contains 13 residues. The DNA of the CDR3 is TGTGCCAGGGGGACTCAATACACCAATGAGCAGTTCTTC. Protein sequence: CARGTQYTNEQFF.

The chain couples TRBV20-1 to TRBJ1-2; D possibly corresponds to TRBD1 (6 bases). The germline V and J ends were trimmed by 5 bases and 3 bases, with 19 bases remaining between them. Germline CDR1 is DFQATT and CDR2 is SNEGSKA (reference sequence). This CDR3 has 15 amino acids. The CDR3 region is CSASRQAGHDYGYTF. DNA for the CDR3: TGCAGTGCTTCCAGACAGGCCGGCCATGACTATGGCTACACCTTC.

In DNA form, the CDR3 reads TGTGCCAGCAGATGGGCAGATACGCAGTATTTT. It yields the protein CASRWADTQYF. V gene TRBV7-9 combines with J gene TRBJ2-3; D unresolved. Trimming took off 6 bases at V and 4 bases at J, with 5 bases between the two ends. The CDR3 totals 11 residues. Germline lookup yields CDR1 SEHNR and CDR2 FQNEAQ (reference sequence).

The rearrangement uses TRBV12-3 or TRBV12-4 and TRBJ2-4; TRBD2 matches 8 bases. This CDR3 spans 16 amino acids. The V and J ends lost 6 bases and 0 bases, in that order; junction bases with no gene match: 7. This CDR3 is CASRNLAGVAKNIQYF. The CDR3 region has the DNA TGTGCCAGCAGAAATCTAGCGGGTGTAGCCAAAAACATTCAGTACTTC.

The genes are TRBV20-1 and TRBJ2-7; D may correspond to TRBD1 or TRBD2 (5 bases each). Germline V gene data show CDR1 as DFQATT and CDR2 as SNEGSKA (reference sequence). Trimming took 4 bases from V and 1 from J, leaving 11 bases between them. This CDR3 is built from 13 residues. CDR3: CSAKRGPSYEQYF. The CDR3 coding sequence is TGCAGTGCTAAACGGGGCCCTTCCTACGAGCAGTACTTC.

Of note for this clonotype: A much larger clone is a single base away; this may be a read error. CDR3 amino acids: CSARAPPRDRSYEQSF. In DNA form, the CDR3 reads TGCAGTGCTAGAGCTCCCCCCCGGGACCGTTCCTACGAGCAGTCCTTC. The chain has TRBV20-1 and TRBJ2-4, with D perhaps matching TRBD1 or TRBD2 (5 bases each). The CDR3 has 16 amino acids. Germline CDR1 DFQATT, CDR2 SNEGSKA (reference sequence).

The chain carries TRBV4-3 and TRBJ2-7; 9 positions agree with TRBD1. This CDR3 has 16 amino acids. Germline V gene lookup returns CDR1 LGHNA and CDR2 YSLEER. V was pared by 1 base and J by 4 bases, with 8 bases of the junction left unmatched. In nucleotides, the CDR3 is TGCGCCAGCAGCCAAGGTTTGGACAGGGGTCGATACGAGCAGTACTTC. Amino acids: CASSQGLDRGRYEQYF.

CDR3 nucleotides: TGTGCCAGCAGTGAAGCGCCTACACCCCTCGGTGAGCAGTTCTTC. Translated, it gives CASSEAPTPLGEQFF. V gene TRBV6-1 combines with J gene TRBJ2-1; D ambiguous. The CDR3 has 15 amino acids. Deletions cut 0 bases from V and 9 bases from J, with 15 bases between. CDR1 and CDR2 from the germline V gene are MNHNS and SASEGT.

In its sample, this clonotype was seen a few times. The V gene is TRBV28, the J gene TRBJ2-3; D is perhaps TRBD2 (6 bases). CDR3 length equals 14 residues. With 5 bases removed from V and 5 bases from J, the gap between germline ends came to 14 bases. Germline V CDR1 and CDR2: MDHEN, SYDVKM. This CDR3 is CASSPWDSLDTQYF. The CDR3 DNA reads TGTGCCAGCAGTCCTTGGGACTCCTTAGATACGCAGTATTTT. Full variable domain (outside the CDR3, taken from reference TRBV28 and TRBJ2-3): DVKVTQSSRYLVKRTGEKVFLECVQDMDHENMFWYRQDPGLGLRLIYFSYDVKMKEKGDIPEGYSVSREKKERFSLILESASTNQTSMYLCASSPWDSLDTQYFGPGTRLTVL.

As regards this clonotype: This may arise from a read error, as a much more abundant clone is one base away. The rearrangement joins TRBV7-3 to TRBJ2-6; perhaps TRBD1 as D (5 bases). Germline V gene lookup returns CDR1 SGHTA and CDR2 FQGTGA. The CDR3 is 18 residues long. V lost 5 bases and J lost 0, with 17 bases in between. CDR3: CASSPQPTARSGANVLTF. DNA for the CDR3: TGTGCCAGCAGCCCACAACCGACAGCTCGCTCTGGGGCCAACGTCCTGACTTTC.

V gene TRBV5-1 combines with J gene TRBJ2-7, with D unresolved. This CDR3 contains 12 residues. The germline V gene has CDR1 SGHRS and CDR2 YFSETQ. The V end was cut by 4 bases, the J end by 11 bases, with 16 bases between. The CDR3 region is CASSLGQNREYF. DNA for the CDR3: TGCGCCAGCAGCCTGGGTCAGAATAGAGAGTACTTC.

This clonotype was seen a single time. The chain couples TRBV28 to TRBJ2-7; TRBD1 matches at 7 bases. The CDR3 contains 16 residues. Germline V gene sequence: CDR1 MDHEN, CDR2 SYDVKM. Trimming took 5 bases from V and 7 from J; bases not matched to a gene: 17. The CDR3 is CASSPLTGVLKNEQYF. The DNA of the CDR3 is TGTGCCAGCAGTCCCTTAACAGGGGTCCTGAAGAATGAGCAGTACTTC.

The rearrangement joins TRBV28 to TRBJ1-2, with TRBD1 matching over 9 bases. Germline V gene lookup returns CDR1 MDHEN and CDR2 SYDVKM. The length of the CDR3 is 17 residues. V shed 8 bases and J 2 bases; nucleotides not matched to a gene: 15. The CDR3 spells CASEGVQGARSNYGYTF. As DNA, the CDR3 is TGTGCCAGCGAAGGGGTACAGGGGGCGAGATCAAACTATGGCTACACCTTC.

This sequence joins TRBV28 and TRBJ1-5, with D perhaps matching TRBD1 (5 bases). The CDR3 consists of 14 residues. Germline CDR1 is MDHEN and CDR2 is SYDVKM. Trimming removed 6 bases from V and 6 bases from J, with 15 bases in between. This chain's CDR3 is CASSRQWGGQPQHF. The CDR3 DNA sequence: TGTGCCAGCAGCCGCCAATGGGGGGGTCAGCCCCAGCATTTT.

This chain connects TRBV2 to TRBJ2-5; D call uncertain. Per germline, CDR1 SNHLY and CDR2 FYNNEI. The V gene lost 7 bases and the J gene lost 4 bases, with 7 bases spanning the gap. The CDR3 extends over 11 amino acids. CDR3 bases: TGTGCCAGCATGGTTCGAGAGACCCAGTACTTC. Protein: CASMVRETQYF. Full variable domain (remainder filled in from reference TRBV2 and TRBJ2-5): EPEVTQTPSHQVTQMGQEVILRCVPISNHLYFYWYRQILGQKVEFLVSFYNNEISEKSEIFDDQFSVERPDGSNFTLKIRSTKLEDSAMYFCASMVRETQYFGPGTRLLVL.

This clonotype was detected a few times. The chain combines TRBV5-1 with TRBJ1-2; D is possibly TRBD1 (6 bases). V dropped 0 bases and J dropped 0 bases, with 9 bases sitting between them. This CDR3 comprises 15 residues. Per germline, CDR1 SGHRS and CDR2 YFSETQ. In DNA, the CDR3 is TGCGCCAGCAGCTTGGACGGACAGTCTAACTATGGCTACACCTTC. This translates into CASSLDGQSNYGYTF.